This T cell receptor beta chain was retrieved from a study of blood T cell repertoires in COVID-19. Overall study: The origin of the acute and convalescent COVID-19 samples was the United States, Italy and Spain. Sources were T cells, B-cell-depleted T cells, or PBMCs; the material itself was cDNA or gDNA.

The CDR3 runs 15 residues. CDR1 is MDHEN and CDR2 is SYDVKM in the germline V gene. The V end was cut by 5 bases, the J end by 7 bases, with 18 bases between. In the original workflow: Nucleated cell counts were estimated from reference gene primer amplification. Measured with immunoSEQ multiplex PCR; TCRdb has only the in-frame clones, and not every one. The DNA gave D and trimming, while V, J and clone size come from that table. The profile shows 200,000 to 250,000 clones, more than 65% of them singletons. V gene TRBV28 combines with J gene TRBJ2-1; D ambiguous. This TCR was recovered from a woman aged 25 to 45 who had recovered from COVID-19. Input material: peripheral blood. Here the CDR3 reads CASSDPGPPGNEQFF. In DNA, the CDR3 is TGTGCCAGCAGTGACCCCGGCCCCCCCGGGAATGAGCAGTTCTTC.